This T cell receptor beta chain was captured by sequencing in a study of blood T cell repertoires in COVID-19. Clones were sequenced by immunoSEQ multiplex PCR, and TCRdb holds only the in-frame ones, with some missing. The table records around 160,000 clones, roughly four fifths of them present only once. Trimming removed 7 bases at V and 5 bases at J, with 15 bases between. The germline V gene encodes CDR1 SQVTM and CDR2 ANQGSEA. The CDR3 is 12 amino acids. The gene calls are TRBV29-1 and TRBJ2-7; D remains ambiguous. The TCR comes from a human donor in a cohort sampled during active COVID-19. Material: peripheral blood. CDR3: CSAWADGHEQYF. In DNA, the CDR3 is TGCAGCGCTTGGGCCGACGGCCACGAGCAGTACTTC.